Below are 10 T cell receptor beta chains sequenced from a single sample in a study of T cell therapy after organ transplantation. Their recognized antigens are unknown. Clones were read by immunoSEQ multiplex PCR, and TCRdb kept only the in-frame ones, dropping some. The sample records tens of thousands of clones, about 95% being singletons. Sequenced material: CD8+ T cells from blood, taken before autologous CMV-specific T cell therapy. Receptors were obtained from a human patient who had received a solid organ transplant and had CMV disease.

The V call is TRBV5-4, the J call TRBJ2-7, with TRBD1 matching over 7 bases. The germline CDR1 and CDR2 sequences are SGHNT and YYREEE (reference sequence). The CDR3 has 15 residues. V gave up 0 bases and J gave up 1 base; unmatched junction bases: 4. This chain's CDR3 is CASSLETGFSYEQYF. For the CDR3, the DNA is TGTGCCAGCAGCTTGGAGACAGGGTTTTCCTACGAGCAGTACTTC.

The chain carries TRBV4-3 and TRBJ1-6; D gene ambiguous. The CDR3 has 13 residues. Trimming shortened V by 8 bases and J by 7 bases, and 12 bases separated the two germline ends. Germline values: CDR1 LGHNA, CDR2 YSLEER. This chain's CDR3 is CASRPGGNSPLHF. In nucleotides, the CDR3 is TGCGCCAGCCGACCAGGAGGGAATTCACCCCTCCACTTT.

The genes are TRBV5-1 and TRBJ2-5; 9 bases align to TRBD1. The V and J ends lost 3 bases and 7 bases, in that order; junction bases with no gene match: 13. CDR1 and CDR2 (germline): SGHRS, YFSETQ. The CDR3 contains 16 residues. The CDR3: CASSSYWDREARTQYF. CDR3 nucleotide sequence: TGCGCCAGCAGCTCATACTGGGACAGGGAGGCCCGGACCCAGTACTTC.

V is TRBV5-1 and J is TRBJ2-7; TRBD2 matches at 12 bases. V lost 0 bases and J lost 2; bases outside the gene matches: 6. The CDR3 is 17 residues long. Germline values: CDR1 SGHRS, CDR2 YFSETQ. CDR3 sequence reads: CASSLASGRAKTYEQYF. The CDR3, as DNA: TGCGCCAGCAGCTTGGCTAGCGGGAGGGCCAAGACCTACGAGCAGTACTTC.

This chain joins TRBV11-2 and TRBJ2-1; D is tentatively TRBD1 or TRBD2 (6 bases each). Trimming stripped 1 base from V and 2 bases from J, with 15 bases between. This CDR3 comprises 17 residues. Germline CDR1 and CDR2: SGHAT and FQNNGV. CDR3 residues: CASSLVSVGGAYNEQFF. The DNA for the CDR3 is TGTGCCAGCAGCTTAGTAAGCGTCGGGGGCGCCTACAATGAGCAGTTCTTC.

The chain employs TRBV30 and TRBJ1-5; 8 nucleotides agree with TRBD1. The germline V gene has CDR1 GTSNPN and CDR2 SVGIG (reference sequence). The CDR3 is 17 amino acids. The trim removed 0 bases at V and 0 bases at J, leaving 7 bases unmatched. CDR3: CAWSVGQGAYSNQPQHF. The CDR3 DNA is TGTGCCTGGAGTGTAGGGCAGGGGGCCTATAGCAATCAGCCCCAGCATTTT.

V and J are TRBV19 and TRBJ1-2; no definite D call. Trimming left V 7 bases short and J 2 bases short, with 11 bases between. The germline V gene encodes CDR1 LNHDA and CDR2 SQIVND (reference sequence). This CDR3 has 13 amino acids. CDR3 sequence: CASTPTENYGYTF. Written as DNA, the CDR3 is TGTGCCAGTACCCCCACAGAGAACTATGGCTACACCTTC.

The gene calls are TRBV6-5 and TRBJ1-5, with D maybe TRBD1 (5 bases). The V gene lost 8 bases and the J gene lost 6 bases, with 11 bases spanning the gap. There are 12 residues in the CDR3. Germline values: CDR1 MNHEY, CDR2 SVGAGI. CDR3: CASQGLGQPQHF. CDR3 DNA: TGTGCCAGCCAGGGTTTAGGTCAGCCCCAGCATTTT.

This chain joins TRBV6-5 and TRBJ2-1, with TRBD2 identical over 10 bases. Looked up from germline, CDR1 is MNHEY and CDR2 is SVGAGI. The CDR3 sequence is 15 residues long. The V and J ends lost 2 bases and 4 bases, in that order; junction bases with no gene match: 2. The CDR3: CASSYGTSDYNEQFF. DNA of the CDR3: TGTGCCAGCAGTTACGGGACTAGCGATTACAATGAGCAGTTCTTC.

This sequence joins TRBV30 and TRBJ1-1; TRBD1 matches 11 bases. CDR1 and CDR2 (germline): GTSNPN, SVGIG (reference sequence). The CDR3 spans 18 residues. J lost 0 bases, V lost 8 bases, and 17 bases had no gene match. This chain's CDR3 is CAEGGQGVRAKMNTEAFF. In DNA, the CDR3 is TGTGCCGAGGGGGGACAGGGGGTCCGGGCGAAAATGAACACTGAAGCTTTCTTT.